This T cell receptor beta chain was profiled in a study of cytomegalovirus exposure and HLA in healthy donors. Study results and caveats: Later analysis identified several of the most significant clusters that appeared linked to common viral pathogens. Previously analyzed data showed that most TCR beta V segments were productive at a frequency of about 90% or about 30%. Solely CMV serostatus was available to characterize immune exposure.

This clone was found a few times. Its antigen is currently unknown. Per germline, CDR1 SGHAT and CDR2 FQNNGV. This CDR3 comprises 14 residues. The germline V and J ends were trimmed by 5 bases and 3 bases, with 12 bases remaining between them. Primers included in the PCR were 60 Vbeta and 13 Jbeta primers. Produced via immunoSEQ multiplex PCR; TCRdb's table is partial and in-frame only. The sample consists of 85,000 to 130,000 clones, about two thirds of them appearing once. Sequenced material: PBMCs. This rearrangement joins TRBV11-2 to TRBJ2-3; no firm D call. The receptor's source is a boy aged 5-17 years in good health and CMV-seronegative. DNA of the CDR3: TGTGCCAGCAGCCCTCTCACGGGTACAGATACGCAGTATTTT. The encoded protein is CASSPLTGTDTQYF.